The entry below gives a single T cell receptor (beta chain) sequence along with its context. Its antigen is as yet unknown. CDR3 size: 13 residues. The germline gives CDR1 LGHNA, CDR2 YSLEER. V gave up 3 bases and J gave up 5 bases; unmatched junction bases: 0. This sample is part of a study of cytomegalovirus exposure and HLA in healthy donors. The PCR used 60 Vbeta and 13 Jbeta primers. The repertoire was sequenced with immunoSEQ multiplex PCR; TCRdb's copy has only in-frame clones and lacks some. The sample holds 250,000 to 350,000 clones, roughly 90% seen once. Study observations and caveats: It was 164 TCR beta chains that were listed as cytomegalovirus-associated.

The genes are TRBV4-3 and TRBJ2-5, with 10 bases matching TRBD2. This sequence originates from a man between 40 and 49 years old in good health and CMV-seropositive. Input material: PBMCs. CDR3 region: CASSQGLAETQYF. For the CDR3, the DNA is TGCGCCAGCAGCCAGGGACTAGCGGAGACCCAGTACTTC.